A single sample gave rise to the 18 T cell receptor beta chains below, sequenced in a study of shared clonotypes between healthy human individuals. TCRdb's copy holds only in-frame clones and misses some; the assay was immunoSEQ multiplex PCR. The sample has roughly 300,000 clones; 73% are singletons. Sequencing was performed on memory CD4+ T cells sorted from blood. The sample's subset: CD45RA-negative fraction. The receptors were gathered from a man aged 25 to 40 in good health.

The chain employs TRBV20-1 and TRBJ1-4; unclear D gene. The ends were cut back, 3 bases at V and 7 bases at J, with 6 bases in the middle. Germline-derived CDR1 and CDR2 are DFQATT and SNEGSKA (reference sequence). This CDR3 region has 11 residues. CDR3 sequence: CSARVGEKLFF. The CDR3 coding sequence is TGCAGTGCTAGGGTGGGTGAAAAACTGTTTTTT.

V is TRBV4-1 and J is TRBJ2-4, with D tentatively TRBD2 (5 bases). CDR3 length: 16 amino acids. Germline values: CDR1 MGHRA, CDR2 YSYEKL. V was shortened by 0 bases and J by 0 bases, with 9 bases between the two germline ends. The CDR3 region has the DNA TGCGCCAGCAGCCAAGATACGGACTTAGCCAAAAACATTCAGTACTTC. Residues: CASSQDTDLAKNIQYF.

CDR3 DNA sequence: TGTGCCAGCAGTAGAAAGGGGGGCAACACCGGGGAGCTGTTTTTT. Residues: CASSRKGGNTGELFF. This sequence joins TRBV27 and TRBJ2-2; D tentatively fits TRBD1 or TRBD2 (6 bases each). CDR1 and CDR2 (germline): MNHEY, SMNVEV (reference sequence). The CDR3 is 15 residues long. Trimming took off 5 bases at V and 2 bases at J, with 12 bases between the two ends.

The table lists this clone with a few counts. The J gene is TRBJ1-6, the V gene TRBV30; D gene ambiguous. Trimming removed 1 base from V and 15 bases from J, with 13 bases in between. This CDR3 has 12 residues. Germline CDR1 and CDR2: GTSNPN and SVGIG (reference sequence). The CDR3 DNA follows: TGTGCCTGGAGTGATGTGAAGCTTCTCCTCCACTTT. Encoded protein: CAWSDVKLLLHF.

This rearrangement joins TRBV28 to TRBJ2-3; TRBD2 matches 8 bases. With V trimmed by 1 base and J by 3 bases, 6 bases remained unmatched. Germline V gene lookup returns CDR1 MDHEN and CDR2 SYDVKM. The CDR3 has 16 amino acids. Here the CDR3 reads CASSLFPGGQTDTQYF. DNA for the CDR3: TGTGCCAGCAGTTTATTTCCGGGAGGGCAGACAGATACGCAGTATTTT.

This clone was counted a single time. This chain uses TRBV6-5 with TRBJ2-7, with TRBD1 as a possible D gene (6 bases). Germline assignment: CDR1 MNHEY and CDR2 SVGAGI. The ends were cut back, 10 bases at V and 1 base at J, with 20 bases in the middle. The CDR3 loop spans 15 amino acids. The CDR3 nucleotides are TGTGCCACCTCGATAACCGGGACACCTTCCTACGAGCAGTACTTC. Amino acids: CATSITGTPSYEQYF.

This chain uses TRBV19 with TRBJ2-3, with no clear D. Per germline, CDR1 LNHDA and CDR2 SQIVND (reference sequence). V lost 1 base and J lost 4, with 6 bases in between. The CDR3 is made up of 13 amino acids. The CDR3 sequence is CASSIAGADTQYF. The CDR3 DNA reads TGTGCCAGTAGTATAGCCGGCGCAGATACGCAGTATTTT.

The chain is built from TRBV7-9 and TRBJ2-3; D is undetermined. CDR1 and CDR2 from the germline V gene are SEHNR and FQNEAQ (reference sequence). Trimming removed 2 bases at V and 4 bases at J, with 7 bases between. The CDR3 loop spans 13 amino acids. The CDR3 loop reads CASSLFRADTQYF. The CDR3 DNA reads as TGTGCCAGCAGCTTATTCCGGGCAGATACGCAGTATTTT.

The chain couples TRBV7-3 to TRBJ1-1; the match to TRBD1 covers 9 bases. The CDR3 is made up of 15 amino acids. The germline gives CDR1 SGHTA, CDR2 FQGTGA. Unmatched junction bases numbered 8, after V lost 5 bases and J lost 4 bases. The CDR3 sequence: CASSLLGQGSTEAFF. The CDR3 coding sequence is TGTGCCAGCAGCCTCCTAGGACAGGGGAGCACTGAAGCTTTCTTT.

J is TRBJ2-1 and V is TRBV11-3; the match to TRBD2 covers 8 bases. The CDR3 spans 15 residues. V gave up 1 base and J gave up 8 bases; unmatched junction bases: 7. From germline, CDR1 is SGHNT and CDR2 YENEEA. CDR3 region: CASSLGSGKGDEQFF. CDR3 coding DNA: TGTGCCAGCAGCTTAGGTAGCGGGAAGGGGGATGAGCAGTTCTTC.

This clone was recorded many times. The chain employs TRBV6-1 and TRBJ2-7; D might be TRBD2 (5 bases). The CDR3 spans 14 residues. CDR1 and CDR2 (germline): MNHNS, SASEGT. Trimming removed 5 bases from V and 0 bases from J, with 11 bases in between. CDR3 DNA: TGTGCCAGCAGTTTAGCGACAAGCTCCTACGAGCAGTACTTC. Amino acid sequence: CASSLATSSYEQYF.

The chain uses TRBV9 and TRBJ2-7, with 7 bases fitting TRBD2. After removal of 0 bases from V and 4 bases from J, the junction contained 7 bases not matched to a gene. CDR3 size: 15 residues. From germline, CDR1 is SGDLS and CDR2 YYNGEE. CDR3 amino acids: CASSVGAGARYEQYF. CDR3 DNA: TGTGCCAGCAGCGTAGGCGCGGGAGCTAGATACGAGCAGTACTTC.

V is TRBV9 and J is TRBJ2-1; 10 nucleotides line up with TRBD2. Unmatched junction bases numbered 11, after V lost 4 bases and J lost 4 bases. Germline CDR1 and CDR2: SGDLS and YYNGEE. This CDR3 region has 17 residues. In nucleotides, the CDR3 is TGTGCCAGCAGCCCGACTATAACTAGCGGGAATTACAATGAGCAGTTCTTC. This encodes CASSPTITSGNYNEQFF.

Regarding this clone: A far larger clone is a single base away, which makes a read error likely. The chain is built from TRBV5-6 and TRBJ1-2; 7 nucleotides agree with TRBD1. The CDR3 spans 13 residues. Germline trimming cut 4 bases from V and 3 bases from J; bases unmatched to any gene: 3. Germline V gene data show CDR1 as SGHDT and CDR2 as YYEEEE. This chain's CDR3 is CASSRDSYYGYTF. CDR3 nucleotide sequence: TGTGCCAGCAGCCGGGACAGCTACTATGGCTACACCTTC.

The table lists this clone with a count of one. This sequence joins TRBV12-5 and TRBJ2-1; possible D gene TRBD1, 6 bases. Trimming shortened V by 5 bases and J by 0 bases, and 14 bases separated the two germline ends. Germline V gene sequence: CDR1 LGHNT, CDR2 FRNRAP. The length of the CDR3 is 16 residues. CDR3 in amino acids: CASGTDRFSSYNEQFF. DNA of the CDR3: TGTGCTAGTGGTACCGACAGGTTTAGCTCCTACAATGAGCAGTTCTTC.

The chain combines TRBV5-5 with TRBJ2-1; TRBD2 matches at 7 bases. The CDR3 totals 16 residues. Germline-derived CDR1 and CDR2 are SGHKS and YYEKEE (reference sequence). Trimming at V came to 0 bases and at J to 2 bases, leaving 5 bases not matched to a gene. Here the CDR3 reads CASSLAGTITYNEQFF. The DNA of the CDR3 is TGTGCCAGCAGCTTGGCGGGGACTATTACCTACAATGAGCAGTTCTTC.

V usage is TRBV28 and J usage is TRBJ1-5; TRBD1 matches 10 bases. Germline V gene sequence: CDR1 MDHEN, CDR2 SYDVKM. The V gene end was trimmed by 3 bases and the J gene end by 5 bases; junction bases not matched to a gene: 4. The CDR3 sequence is 15 residues long. CDR3 coding DNA: TGTGCCAGCAGTTTCTTCGACAGGGGGCATCAGCCCCAGCATTTT. It encodes CASSFFDRGHQPQHF.

This chain uses TRBV5-1 with TRBJ1-2; D is unclear. V was clipped by 4 bases and J by 4 bases, with 17 bases between them. The CDR3 consists of 15 residues. The germline CDR1 and CDR2 sequences are SGHRS and YFSETQ. In nucleotides, the CDR3 is TGCGCCAGCAGCCCGGAAATTAGGAAGGGCTATGGCTACACCTTC. It specifies CASSPEIRKGYGYTF.